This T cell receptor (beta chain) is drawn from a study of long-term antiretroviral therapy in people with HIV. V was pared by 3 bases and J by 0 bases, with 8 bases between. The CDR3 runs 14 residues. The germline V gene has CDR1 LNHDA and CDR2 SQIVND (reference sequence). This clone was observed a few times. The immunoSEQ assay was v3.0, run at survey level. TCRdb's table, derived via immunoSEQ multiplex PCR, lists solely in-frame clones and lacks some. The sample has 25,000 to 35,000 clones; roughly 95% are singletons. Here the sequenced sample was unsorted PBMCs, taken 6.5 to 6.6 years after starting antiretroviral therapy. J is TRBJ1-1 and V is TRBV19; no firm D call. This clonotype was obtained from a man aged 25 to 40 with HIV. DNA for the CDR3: TGTGCCAGTAGTATGCTCAGCCTGAACACTGAAGCTTTCTTT. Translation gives CASSMLSLNTEAFF.